Listed below are T cell receptor beta chains from one sample, sequenced in a study of blood T cell repertoires in COVID-19. This table comes from immunoSEQ multiplex PCR, and its TCRdb copy is limited to in-frame clones, with some not included. The sample consists of about 310,000 clones, approximately 91% of them appearing once. The sequenced material came from PBMCs or T cells enriched from blood (not recorded which). The origin of the receptors is a woman aged 40 to 50 who had recovered from COVID-19. Each CDR3 is given with its conserved first and last residue. The order of the fields is V gene, clone size, D gene, J gene, CDR3 DNA, CDR3 protein. A D gene is named only where the DNA matches it firmly. Size is omitted from some rows. Given values are once, few, many or a class for expanded clones.

v_gene: TRBV27
abundance: NA
d_gene: NA
j_gene: TRBJ1-4
CDR3nt: TGTGCCAGCAGGGAGCGGGACATTCCGTGGTTATTGTTTTTT
CDR3aa: CASRERDIPWLLFF

v_gene: TRBV12-3/TRBV12-4
abundance: NA
d_gene: TRBD1
j_gene: TRBJ2-4
CDR3nt: TGTGCCAGCAGTTTTATCAGGGGGAACATTCAGTACTTC
CDR3aa: CASSFIRGNIQYF

v_gene: TRBV29-1
abundance: NA
d_gene: NA
j_gene: TRBJ1-3
CDR3nt: TGCAGCGTTGAAGACAGTCTCTCTGGAAACACCATATATTTT
CDR3aa: CSVEDSLSGNTIYF

v_gene: TRBV9
abundance: NA
d_gene: NA
j_gene: TRBJ2-7
CDR3nt: TGTGCCAGCAGCCGAGACGGGGGTACCTTCTACGAGCAGTACTTC
CDR3aa: CASSRDGGTFYEQYF

v_gene: TRBV4-3
abundance: few
d_gene: NA
j_gene: TRBJ1-2
CDR3nt: TGCGCCAGCAGGACAGCCGGGCACTATGGCTACACCTTC
CDR3aa: CASRTAGHYGYTF

v_gene: TRBV7-7
abundance: once
d_gene: TRBD1
j_gene: TRBJ1-4
CDR3nt: TGTGCTAGCAGCTCGGACAGGGGGGAAAAACTGTTTTTT
CDR3aa: CASSSDRGEKLFF

v_gene: TRBV19
abundance: NA
d_gene: NA
j_gene: TRBJ1-2
CDR3nt: TGTGCCAGTAGTCCTCACAGCAACTATGGCTACACCTTC
CDR3aa: CASSPHSNYGYTF

v_gene: TRBV5-6
abundance: NA
d_gene: NA
j_gene: TRBJ1-1
CDR3nt: TGTGCCAGCAGCCAGGGCTGGGGGAACACTGAAGCTTTCTTT
CDR3aa: CASSQGWGNTEAFF

v_gene: TRBV3-1/TRBV3-2
abundance: NA
d_gene: NA
j_gene: TRBJ2-7
CDR3nt: TGTGCCAGCAGCCAAGGTTACGGCTACGAGCAGTACTTC
CDR3aa: CASSQGYGYEQYF

v_gene: TRBV30
abundance: NA
d_gene: NA
j_gene: TRBJ1-4
CDR3nt: TGTGCCTGGAGTCCCGGACTTTGGGCTAATGAAAAACTGTTTTTT
CDR3aa: CAWSPGLWANEKLFF

v_gene: TRBV7-9
abundance: NA
d_gene: NA
j_gene: TRBJ1-3
CDR3nt: TGTGCCAGCAGCTTAGAAGTACGGCGGAACTCTGGAAACACCATATATTTT
CDR3aa: CASSLEVRRNSGNTIYF

v_gene: TRBV24-1
abundance: NA
d_gene: NA
j_gene: TRBJ2-7
CDR3nt: TGTGCCACCAGTGAAGGCCCCAGGGCATTTGGGGCGCAGTACTTC
CDR3aa: CATSEGPRAFGAQYF

v_gene: TRBV7-8
abundance: NA
d_gene: TRBD1
j_gene: TRBJ2-5
CDR3nt: TGTGCCAGCAGCAGGGACAGACAAGAGACCCAGTACTTC
CDR3aa: CASSRDRQETQYF

v_gene: TRBV3-1/TRBV3-2
abundance: NA
d_gene: NA
j_gene: TRBJ1-1
CDR3nt: TGTGCCAGCAGCCAAGATATCCAGGGAAATCCCACTGAAGCTTTCTTT
CDR3aa: CASSQDIQGNPTEAFF

v_gene: TRBV2
abundance: NA
d_gene: NA
j_gene: TRBJ1-5
CDR3nt: TGTGCCAGCAGTGAATCCCCTATTCAGCCCCAGCATTTT
CDR3aa: CASSESPIQPQHF

v_gene: TRBV10-2
abundance: NA
d_gene: NA
j_gene: TRBJ2-4
CDR3nt: TGCGCCAGCAGTGAACAGGGCTCCAAAAACATTCAGTACTTC
CDR3aa: CASSEQGSKNIQYF

v_gene: TRBV9
abundance: NA
d_gene: NA
j_gene: TRBJ1-2
CDR3nt: TGTGCCAGCAGCCCCCCGGGGGGCTATGGCTACACCTTC
CDR3aa: CASSPPGGYGYTF

v_gene: TRBV27
abundance: NA
d_gene: TRBD1
j_gene: TRBJ1-1
CDR3nt: TGTGCCAGCAGCCTTACAGGGGGGAACACTGAAGCTTTCTTT
CDR3aa: CASSLTGGNTEAFF

v_gene: TRBV7-9
abundance: NA
d_gene: TRBD1
j_gene: TRBJ1-1
CDR3nt: TGTGCCAGCAGCGTACAGGGGGCGGGCACTGAAGCTTTCTTT
CDR3aa: CASSVQGAGTEAFF

v_gene: TRBV7-2
abundance: NA
d_gene: TRBD2
j_gene: TRBJ2-7
CDR3nt: TGTGCCAGCAGCACGGGACTAGCGGGAAACTACGAGCAGTACTTC
CDR3aa: CASSTGLAGNYEQYF

v_gene: TRBV7-8
abundance: NA
d_gene: TRBD2
j_gene: TRBJ2-1
CDR3nt: TGTGCCAGCAGCTTAGATCTAGCGGGGGGCAATGAGCAGTTCTTC
CDR3aa: CASSLDLAGGNEQFF

v_gene: TRBV7-2
abundance: NA
d_gene: TRBD2
j_gene: TRBJ2-1
CDR3nt: TGTGCCAGCAGCTTCCGGAGACTAGCGGGAACCAATGAGCAGTTCTTC
CDR3aa: CASSFRRLAGTNEQFF

v_gene: TRBV11-2
abundance: NA
d_gene: NA
j_gene: TRBJ2-2
CDR3nt: TGTGCCAGCAGCTTAGCTGGGGGGAAAAGGACCGGGGAGCTGTTTTTT
CDR3aa: CASSLAGGKRTGELFF

v_gene: TRBV10-3
abundance: NA
d_gene: TRBD1
j_gene: TRBJ1-2
CDR3nt: TGTGCCATCAGTGAGTCGGGACTTACTACTAGACAGGGACCGGAATATGGCTACACCTTC
CDR3aa: CAISESGLTTRQGPEYGYTF

v_gene: TRBV19
abundance: NA
d_gene: TRBD2
j_gene: TRBJ2-1
CDR3nt: TGTGCCAGTAGTATAGGGGCTAGCGGGAGCTTAGTGAATGAGCAGTTCTTC
CDR3aa: CASSIGASGSLVNEQFF

v_gene: TRBV9
abundance: NA
d_gene: TRBD2
j_gene: TRBJ2-7
CDR3nt: TGTGCCAGCAGCCTATTCCCGGGGGGACCAGCCTACGAGCAGTACTTC
CDR3aa: CASSLFPGGPAYEQYF

v_gene: TRBV18
abundance: NA
d_gene: TRBD2
j_gene: TRBJ2-7
CDR3nt: TGTGCCAGCTCACCAGAAACTAGCGGGACAAGTGAGCAGTACTTC
CDR3aa: CASSPETSGTSEQYF

v_gene: TRBV3-1/TRBV3-2
abundance: NA
d_gene: NA
j_gene: TRBJ2-3
CDR3nt: TGTGCCAGCAGCCTATCCGATACGCAGTATTTT
CDR3aa: CASSLSDTQYF

v_gene: TRBV11-1
abundance: NA
d_gene: NA
j_gene: TRBJ2-3
CDR3nt: TGTGCCAGCAGCGCCGAAAGACTAGTTCCAGATACGCAGTATTTT
CDR3aa: CASSAERLVPDTQYF

v_gene: TRBV15
abundance: NA
d_gene: TRBD2
j_gene: TRBJ2-5
CDR3nt: TGTGCCACCAGCAGACGGACTAGCGGGAGTGAGACCCAGTACTTC
CDR3aa: CATSRRTSGSETQYF

v_gene: TRBV19
abundance: NA
d_gene: NA
j_gene: TRBJ2-5
CDR3nt: TGTGCCAGTAGTATTAGCGGCACGCGTGAGACCCAGTACTTC
CDR3aa: CASSISGTRETQYF

v_gene: TRBV5-6
abundance: NA
d_gene: TRBD2
j_gene: TRBJ2-5
CDR3nt: TGTGCCAGCAGCACGTTAGCGGGGCAACGGGAGACCCAGTACTTC
CDR3aa: CASSTLAGQRETQYF

v_gene: TRBV5-6
abundance: NA
d_gene: TRBD2
j_gene: TRBJ2-1
CDR3nt: TGTGCCAGCAGCCGGCGGACTAGCGGGATATCTTCCTACAATGAGCAGTTCTTC
CDR3aa: CASSRRTSGISSYNEQFF

v_gene: TRBV4-3
abundance: NA
d_gene: NA
j_gene: TRBJ2-1
CDR3nt: TGCGCCAGCAGCCAGGAAGGGGGGGCCTACAATGAGCAGTTCTTC
CDR3aa: CASSQEGGAYNEQFF

v_gene: TRBV7-2
abundance: NA
d_gene: NA
j_gene: TRBJ2-7
CDR3nt: TGTGCCAGCAGCTTAGCGGGAGGACTGAGAGAGCAGTACTTC
CDR3aa: CASSLAGGLREQYF

v_gene: TRBV2
abundance: few
d_gene: NA
j_gene: TRBJ2-7
CDR3nt: TGTGCCAGTTCTAGCTTTGGCGAGCAGTACTTC
CDR3aa: CASSSFGEQYF

v_gene: TRBV29-1
abundance: NA
d_gene: NA
j_gene: TRBJ2-1
CDR3nt: TGCAGCGTTGACAGCAGGGCTGAGCAGTTCTTC
CDR3aa: CSVDSRAEQFF

v_gene: TRBV19
abundance: NA
d_gene: TRBD1
j_gene: TRBJ2-7
CDR3nt: TGTGCCAGTAGTGCCCGGGACAGGGACTACGAGCAGTACTTC
CDR3aa: CASSARDRDYEQYF

v_gene: TRBV18
abundance: few
d_gene: NA
j_gene: TRBJ2-7
CDR3nt: TGTGCCAGCTCACGGGATACTAGCTACGAGCAGTACTTC
CDR3aa: CASSRDTSYEQYF

v_gene: TRBV7-9
abundance: NA
d_gene: TRBD1
j_gene: TRBJ1-1
CDR3nt: TGTGCCAGCAGCCCACGGGGTCAGGGGGCGAACACTGAAGCTTTCTTT
CDR3aa: CASSPRGQGANTEAFF

v_gene: TRBV27
abundance: NA
d_gene: TRBD1
j_gene: TRBJ2-5
CDR3nt: TGTGCCAGCAGTTTATTAGGACAGGGAGAGACCCAGTACTTC
CDR3aa: CASSLLGQGETQYF

v_gene: TRBV19
abundance: NA
d_gene: TRBD1
j_gene: TRBJ1-1
CDR3nt: TGTGCCAGTACAATAACAGGGGGCGCGAACACTGAAGCTTTCTTT
CDR3aa: CASTITGGANTEAFF

v_gene: TRBV28
abundance: few
d_gene: TRBD1
j_gene: TRBJ2-7
CDR3nt: TGTGCCAGCAGTCCAGGACAGGGGTCGCTCGTCCCCTACGAGCAGTACTTC
CDR3aa: CASSPGQGSLVPYEQYF

v_gene: TRBV7-9
abundance: once
d_gene: TRBD1
j_gene: TRBJ1-1
CDR3nt: TGTGCCAGCAGCTTGGAGACAGGGATCACTGAAGCTTTCTTT
CDR3aa: CASSLETGITEAFF

v_gene: TRBV7-3
abundance: NA
d_gene: TRBD2
j_gene: TRBJ2-1
CDR3nt: TGTGCCAGCAGCTTAGCGGGAGGCTACAATGAGCAGTTCTTC
CDR3aa: CASSLAGGYNEQFF

v_gene: TRBV3-1/TRBV3-2
abundance: few
d_gene: NA
j_gene: TRBJ1-1
CDR3nt: TGTGCCAGCAATGCAGGGAACACTGAAGCTTTCTTT
CDR3aa: CASNAGNTEAFF